This TCR beta chain was identified in a study of cytomegalovirus exposure and HLA in healthy donors. In the study overall: Most genotyped donors, about 81% of more than 300, had Caucasian-associated genetic ancestry.

13 Jbeta primers and 60 Vbeta primers were used for the PCR. Libraries were prepared by immunoSEQ multiplex PCR; TCRdb keeps only in-frame clonotypes and omits some of them. Here the sample spans about 240,000 clones, roughly four fifths being singletons. The V end was cut by 0 bases, the J end by 4 bases, with 7 bases between. CDR3 length: 13 amino acids. Germline V gives CDR1 SGHRS, CDR2 YFSETQ. Study-wide results and limits: One cluster of highly shared sequence variants probably arose as a sequencing artifact. Researchers reported in a later analysis that a missense DCLRE1C variant was tied to TCR beta V- and J-gene trimming.

On this clone: Its antigen is not identified. Other DNA sequences in the same sample also yield this CDR3.

J is TRBJ2-5 and V is TRBV5-1; D possibly corresponds to TRBD2 (6 bases). Sequenced input: PBMCs. The clonotype comes from a woman aged 60-70 years in good health and CMV-seropositive. The CDR3 region has the DNA TGCGCCAGCAGCTTGGGGGGAGGAGAGACCCAGTACTTC. As protein: CASSLGGGETQYF. The full variable domain, in which reference TRBV5-1 and TRBJ2-5 provide the parts outside the CDR3, is KAGVTQTPRYLIKTRGQQVTLSCSPISGHRSVSWYQQTPGQGLQFLFEYFSETQRNKGNFPGRFSGRQFSNSRSEMNVSTLELGDSALYLCASSLGGGETQYFGPGTRLLVL.